The clone carrying this T cell receptor (beta chain) was recorded a few times. Its antigen remains unknown. 5'RACE with constant-segment primers yielded barcoded, UMI-tagged TCR alpha and TCR beta cDNA libraries. TCRdb used MiXCR to reprocess the 5' RACE reads, holding one entry per CDR3 protein. This table holds about 100,000 distinct CDR3 sequences, over 13% found once. The CDR3 contains 12 residues. Trimming removed 7 bases from V and 4 bases from J; junction bases left unmatched: 3. These data originate in a study of T-cell memory formation after mild COVID-19. Study-level findings and limits: Nothing showed for sure that second-wave clones peaking on day 37 were SARS-CoV-2 specific. CM and EM subsets held most contracting CD4+ clones; EMRA held CD8+ ones.

This clonotype originated in a man aged 18 to 29 who had mild COVID-19 (a few samples of this study predate the infection). Cell type and time point are not known. This chain uses TRBV12-3 or TRBV12-4 with TRBJ1-1; 7 positions match TRBD1. Sequenced material: PBMCs or a T cell subset sorted from them (not recorded which). The CDR3 DNA follows: TGTGCCAGCAACCGACAGGGCACTGAAGCTTTCTTT. Translating it yields CASNRQGTEAFF.